This T cell receptor (beta chain) was profiled in a study of blood T cells in healthy people across ages. Notes on the study in general: What prevented conclusive comparison of naive and antigen-experienced cells was that PBMCs were unsorted.

Concerning this clonotype: The antigen remains unidentified.

The use of a sample-barcoded 5' primer and a J-beta primer mix characterized a second PCR of 7 to 11 cycles. TCRdb itself ran the 5' RACE reads through MiXCR, one entry per CDR3 protein. The repertoire has under 1,000,000 distinct CDR3 sequences, less than 60% of them found once; the top ten carry around 18%. The CDR3 has 16 amino acids. CDR1 and CDR2 from the germline V gene are DFQATT and SNEGSKA (reference sequence). V trimming: 2 bases; J trimming: 0 bases; junction bases outside the gene matches: 4. Every donor provided ten milliliters of peripheral blood. The sequencing input was blood. The source of this sequence is a man older than 75 in good health. V is TRBV20-1 and J is TRBJ2-7, with 13 bases lining up with TRBD2. CDR3 in amino acids: CSARRRTSGSSYEQYF. The DNA of the CDR3 is TGCAGTGCTAGACGTCGGACTAGCGGGAGCTCCTACGAGCAGTACTTC.